One and the same sample provided the 18 T cell receptor beta chains below, sequenced in a study of post-analysis software for immune sequencing data. Findings and limits, study-wide: Compared with controls, patients had more of roughly five TRBV segments, including TRBV5-6, TRBV5-1 and TRBV20-1.

Unique molecular identifiers were present in the TCR beta cDNA libraries. TCRdb reprocessed the PCR reads with MiXCR, giving one entry per CDR3 protein. This table has about 760,000 distinct CDR3 sequences, 25% to 30% appearing once. These receptors have no known antigen. What was sequenced was blood. These receptors originate from a girl between 5 and 17 years old with multiple sclerosis.

This clonotype appeared a few times. The chain employs TRBV4-1 and TRBJ1-5; D ambiguous. The V end lost 0 bases, the J end lost 11 bases, and 8 bases lay between the germline ends. There are 12 residues in the CDR3. Germline CDR1 MGHRA, CDR2 YSYEKL. As DNA, the CDR3 is TGCGCCAGCAGCCAAGAAGTAGATTCCCAGCATTTT. As protein: CASSQEVDSQHF.

This clonotype was counted only a few times. The J gene is TRBJ1-6, the V gene TRBV6-5; no reliable D call. The CDR3 is 14 amino acids. Germline lookup yields CDR1 MNHEY and CDR2 SVGAGI. V was trimmed by 6 bases and J by 7 bases, leaving 13 bases between them. CDR3 residues: CASSLLGVNSPLHF. The CDR3 bases are TGTGCCAGCAGCCTCCTTGGCGTGAATTCACCCCTCCACTTT.

Only a few counts were recorded for this clonotype. The rearrangement joins TRBV5-4 to TRBJ2-5; TRBD1 aligns across 8 bases. The CDR3 contains 15 residues. V dropped 2 bases and J dropped 4; count of bases not matched to a gene: 7. CDR1 and CDR2 (germline): SGHNT, YYREEE (reference sequence). In DNA, the CDR3 is TGTGCCAGCAGCTTAGGACAGGGTGGAACAGAGACCCAGTACTTC. As protein: CASSLGQGGTETQYF.

This chain joins TRBV3-1 and TRBJ2-1; unclear D gene. Germline V lookup: CDR1 LGHDT, CDR2 YNNKEL (reference sequence). The CDR3 loop spans 15 amino acids. V dropped 0 bases and J dropped 5 bases, with 11 bases sitting between them. The CDR3 loop reads CASSQDTWLNNEQFF. Here the CDR3 DNA reads TGTGCCAGCAGCCAAGATACCTGGCTGAACAATGAGCAGTTCTTC.

V usage is TRBV12-3 or TRBV12-4 and J usage is TRBJ1-2; maybe TRBD1 (5 bases). The CDR3 contains 17 residues. Deletions cut 1 base from V and 3 bases from J, with 18 bases between. CDR3 sequence (DNA): TGTGCCAGCAGTTTAGGGGCCCTGGGGGGGTCAGACTATGGCTACACCTTC. Its protein product is CASSLGALGGSDYGYTF.

The J gene is TRBJ2-5, the V gene TRBV20-1; 7 bases align to TRBD2. V was pared by 7 bases and J by 5 bases, with 16 bases of the junction left unmatched. CDR3 length equals 15 residues. Germline values: CDR1 DFQATT, CDR2 SNEGSKA (reference sequence). For the CDR3, the DNA is TGCAGTGGGGTTAAGGCGGGACTAAGAACTGAGACCCAGTACTTC. Protein: CSGVKAGLRTETQYF.

The rearrangement joins TRBV6-1 to TRBJ1-5, with D possibly TRBD1 on 5 matching bases. Looked up from germline, CDR1 is MNHNS and CDR2 is SASEGT. Trimming removed 7 bases at V and 2 bases at J, with 15 bases between. The length of the CDR3 is 15 residues. The chain's CDR3 is CASNVKTARNQPQHF. CDR3 nucleotides: TGTGCCAGCAACGTAAAGACAGCTCGCAATCAGCCCCAGCATTTT.

The chain uses TRBV20-1 and TRBJ2-1; 7 bases agree with TRBD2. J was trimmed by 3 bases and V by 0 bases; bases with no gene match: 5. Germline V gene data show CDR1 as DFQATT and CDR2 as SNEGSKA (reference sequence). The CDR3 consists of 15 residues. The CDR3 DNA is TGCAGTGCTAGAGATCTCCAGCGGGACTACAATGAGCAGTTCTTC. Translating gives CSARDLQRDYNEQFF.

The chain employs TRBV7-2 and TRBJ2-7; D tentatively fits TRBD1 or TRBD2 (5 bases each). V was trimmed by 3 bases and J by 0 bases, leaving 12 bases between them. This CDR3 has 15 residues. The germline gives CDR1 SGHTA, CDR2 FQGNSA. In nucleotides, the CDR3 is TGTGCCAGCAGCTTCAGGGCACTAGACTCCTACGAGCAGTACTTC. Translating gives CASSFRALDSYEQYF.

This clonotype was picked up a small number of times. The rearrangement joins TRBV6-1 to TRBJ1-1; D is ambiguous. CDR3 length: 14 amino acids. The germline V gene encodes CDR1 MNHNS and CDR2 SASEGT. V gave up 2 bases and J gave up 7 bases, with 14 bases separating them. This CDR3 is CASSERWDRNEAFF. DNA for the CDR3: TGTGCCAGCAGTGAACGTTGGGATAGGAATGAAGCTTTCTTT.

A word on this clonotype: An end of the junction does not agree with germline; a read error may underlie this. The chain has TRBV18 and TRBJ2-1, with 10 positions matching TRBD2. Germline V lookup: CDR1 KGHSH, CDR2 LQKENI. The CDR3 consists of 15 residues. CDR3 residues: CTSSPRTSGDNEQFF. The CDR3 DNA is TGTACCAGCTCACCACGGACTAGCGGTGACAATGAGCAGTTCTTC. Drawing the rest from reference TRBV18 and TRBJ2-1, the complete variable domain is NAGVMQNPRHLVRRRGQEARLRCSPMKGHSHVYWYRQLPEEGLKFMVYLQKENIIDESGMPKERFSAEFPKEGPSILRIQQVVRGDSAAYFCTSSPRTSGDNEQFFGPGTRLTVL.

The chain is built from TRBV7-8 and TRBJ1-5; TRBD1 matches at 7 bases. Looked up from germline, CDR1 is SGHVS and CDR2 is FQNEAQ. V lost 6 bases, J lost 6 bases, and 8 bases stayed unmatched. The CDR3 extends over 14 amino acids. Here the CDR3 DNA reads TGTGCCAGCAGTCACACAGGGGACGCTCAGCCCCAGCATTTT. It specifies CASSHTGDAQPQHF. Looking up the rest from reference TRBV7-8 and TRBJ1-5 gives the full variable domain: GAGVSQSPRYKVAKRGQDVALRCDPISGHVSLFWYQQALGQGPEFLTYFQNEAQLDKSGLPSDRFFAERPEGSVSTLKIQRTQQEDSAVYLCASSHTGDAQPQHFGDGTRLSIL.

V and J are TRBV3-1 and TRBJ2-4, with D perhaps TRBD1 or TRBD2 (6 bases each). The CDR3 totals 18 residues. In germline, CDR1 is LGHDT, CDR2 YNNKEL (reference sequence). V was clipped by 3 bases and J by 5 bases, with 23 bases between them. CDR3 DNA: TGTGCCAGCAGCCACGGGCGGGACACCCCAATCAGGGAAAACATTCAGTACTTC. It yields the protein CASSHGRDTPIRENIQYF.

This chain connects TRBV4-3 to TRBJ2-1; 9 bases are shared with TRBD1. Germline V CDR1 and CDR2: LGHNA, YSLEER. V dropped 2 bases and J dropped 10; count of bases not matched to a gene: 9. The CDR3 runs 15 residues. For the CDR3, the DNA is TGCGCCAGCAGCCAACGGACAGGGGCCGGGTACGAGCAGTTCTTC. This translates into CASSQRTGAGYEQFF.

The V call is TRBV6-5, the J call TRBJ1-2; perhaps TRBD1 as D (5 bases). The V end lost 0 bases, the J end lost 2 bases, and 10 bases lay between the germline ends. CDR1 and CDR2 from the germline V gene are MNHEY and SVGAGI. This CDR3 has 15 amino acids. The CDR3 spells CASSYSGKGNYGYTF. The DNA of the CDR3 is TGTGCCAGCAGTTACTCTGGGAAGGGGAACTATGGCTACACCTTC.

The chain has TRBV5-1 and TRBJ2-3; a possible D gene is TRBD1 (6 bases). This CDR3 is 14 amino acids long. CDR1 SGHRS and CDR2 YFSETQ come from the germline V gene. Trimming left V 1 base short and J 4 bases short, with 10 bases between. The DNA of the CDR3 is TGCGCCAGCAGCTTGAGTCAGGGGTCAGATACGCAGTATTTT. It encodes CASSLSQGSDTQYF.

Ten or more counts support this clonotype. The V and J genes are TRBV6-2 or TRBV6-3 and TRBJ2-7, with 7 positions matching TRBD2. V lost 7 bases, J lost 2 bases, and 11 bases stayed unmatched. This CDR3 has 15 amino acids. Per the germline V gene, CDR1 is MNHEY and CDR2 is SVGEGT. The CDR3 DNA reads as TGTGCCAGCAACATGGGGGGGACCCCGACCTACGAGCAGTACTTC. Translated: CASNMGGTPTYEQYF.

Ten or more counts support this clonotype. The gene calls are TRBV28 and TRBJ1-5; 7 nucleotides match TRBD1. V dropped 3 bases and J dropped 2; count of bases not matched to a gene: 4. Germline-derived CDR1 and CDR2 are MDHEN and SYDVKM. The CDR3 loop spans 15 amino acids. The CDR3 nucleotides are TGTGCCAGCAGTTTGGGACAGTCGGGCAATCAGCCCCAGCATTTT. Translation gives CASSLGQSGNQPQHF.